The rows below give T cell receptor beta chains drawn from one sample of a study of T cell responses to AZD1222 COVID-19 vaccine. Clones were read by immunoSEQ multiplex PCR, and TCRdb kept only the in-frame ones, dropping some. The table lists around 110,000 clones, around nine tenths of them singletons. Sequenced material: peripheral blood, taken on day 0 of AZD1222 vaccination. These receptors originate from an adult in good health. The CDR3 runs from the conserved cysteine through the conserved F or W. The D gene is left open where the match is weak. Some rows have no size entry. The others give once, few or many, or a class for an expanded clone.

clone_size	d_call	v_call	j_call	cdr3_nt	cdr3_aa
NA	NA	TRBV28	TRBJ1-2	TGTGCCAGCAGCTCAGGGGTCGGCTACACCTTC	CASSSGVGYTF
NA	NA	TRBV7-9	TRBJ2-3	TGTGCCAGCAGCTTATCAAGCCTCCGCACAGATACGCAGTATTTT	CASSLSSLRTDTQYF
NA	NA	TRBV9	TRBJ2-7	TGTGCCAGCAGCGTAGCGGCTAGCAGCGACTACGAGCAGTACTTC	CASSVAASSDYEQYF
NA	NA	TRBV19	TRBJ1-3	TGTGCCGGTCAAGGGCCTGGAAACACCATATATTTT	CAGQGPGNTIYF
NA	TRBD1	TRBV28	TRBJ2-7	TGTGCCAGCAGGTCGACAGGGGTGAACTACGAGCAGTACTTC	CASRSTGVNYEQYF
NA	NA	TRBV27	TRBJ1-2	TGTGCCAGCAGTTTATCGTCGGAGGGGGAGTATGGCTACACCTTC	CASSLSSEGEYGYTF
NA	NA	TRBV9	TRBJ1-1	TGTGCCAGCAGCGTAGTCTCTGGGTTTCTCATGAACACTGAAGCTTTCTTT	CASSVVSGFLMNTEAFF
NA	NA	TRBV5-6	TRBJ2-3	TGTGCCAGCAGCTTCAGCACAGATACGCAGTATTTT	CASSFSTDTQYF
NA	TRBD2	TRBV5-6	TRBJ2-1	TGTGCCAGCAGCCGAAGACTAGCGGGGGCTTCCTACAATGAGCAGTTCTTC	CASSRRLAGASYNEQFF
NA	NA	TRBV21-1	TRBJ1-5	TGTGCCAGCAGCCCAAGCAGGGGGGATCAGCCCCAGCATTTT	CASSPSRGDQPQHF
NA	TRBD1	TRBV6-5	TRBJ1-2	TGTGCCAGCAGTTATCCGGGACAGTATGGCTACACCTTC	CASSYPGQYGYTF
NA	NA	TRBV4-2	TRBJ2-3	TGTGCCAGCAGCCAAGATCCACTACATACGCAGTATTTT	CASSQDPLHTQYF
NA	TRBD2	TRBV7-2	TRBJ2-1	TGTGCCAGCAGCTTTGCGGGAGGGACCTACAATGAGCAGTTCTTC	CASSFAGGTYNEQFF
NA	TRBD1	TRBV28	TRBJ2-1	TGTGCCAGCAGTCTCGACAGGGTCAATGAGCAGTTCTTC	CASSLDRVNEQFF
NA	NA	TRBV19	TRBJ1-1	TGTGCCAGCACGCAGATGTACAGGGCCGGGGACCCTGAAGCTTTCTTT	CASTQMYRAGDPEAFF
NA	TRBD1	TRBV28	TRBJ1-6	TGTGCCAGCAGAAAAGCGGACAGGGGGAATTCACCCCTCCACTTT	CASRKADRGNSPLHF
NA	NA	TRBV6-2/TRBV6-3	TRBJ2-5	TGTGCCAGCAGTTACTACGGGTCACAAGAGACCCAGTACTTC	CASSYYGSQETQYF
NA	NA	TRBV7-3	TRBJ2-5	TGTGCCAGCAGCTTAACGTACGGGCAGGGCGAGACCCAGTACTTC	CASSLTYGQGETQYF
NA	NA	TRBV7-8	TRBJ2-7	TGTGCCAGCAGCTTAGCAACAGGGAGCTACGAGCAGTACTTC	CASSLATGSYEQYF
NA	TRBD1	TRBV4-2	TRBJ1-6	TGTGCCAGCAGCCAAACCCGGACAGGGGTTTCACCCCTCCACTTT	CASSQTRTGVSPLHF
NA	NA	TRBV18	TRBJ1-1	TGTGCCAGCTCACCGATGGGCGGAATGAACACTGAAGCTTTCTTT	CASSPMGGMNTEAFF
NA	NA	TRBV12-3/TRBV12-4	TRBJ1-2	TGTGCCAGCAGTTTCTCCAGGGAGGGCTACACCTTC	CASSFSREGYTF
NA	NA	TRBV5-5	TRBJ1-1	TGTGCCAGCAGCTTGGTTGGTACTGAAGCTTTCTTT	CASSLVGTEAFF
NA	TRBD1	TRBV7-9	TRBJ1-6	TGTGCCAGCAGCTTAGCGCAGGGGACAGGGAATTCACCCCTCCACTTT	CASSLAQGTGNSPLHF
NA	NA	TRBV19	TRBJ1-1	TGTGCCAGTAGTACACGACAGGCAAACACTGAAGCTTTCTTT	CASSTRQANTEAFF
NA	NA	TRBV2	TRBJ2-5	TGTGCCAGCACCTTGGGCAGGGGTGCCGGGGTAGAGACCCAGTACTTC	CASTLGRGAGVETQYF
once	TRBD1	TRBV28	TRBJ1-4	TGTGCCAGCAGTTTAGGACTACGACAGGGACCTAATGAAAAACTGTTTTTT	CASSLGLRQGPNEKLFF
NA	NA	TRBV12-3/TRBV12-4	TRBJ2-5	TGTGCCAGCAGTTTTACCGGGCAAGAGACCCAGTACTTC	CASSFTGQETQYF
NA	TRBD1	TRBV7-2	TRBJ2-3	TGTGCCAGCAGCATTGACAGGGGTTCGAGCACAGATACGCAGTATTTT	CASSIDRGSSTDTQYF
NA	NA	TRBV5-1	TRBJ1-2	TGCGCCAGCAGCTTGGCCCAGGGGATGGATGGCTACACCTTC	CASSLAQGMDGYTF
NA	TRBD1	TRBV30	TRBJ1-5	TGTGCCTGGAGTACGACAGGGTCTCAGCCCCAGCATTTT	CAWSTTGSQPQHF
once	NA	TRBV9	TRBJ1-1	TGTGCCAGCAGCGTAGTCGCGGTCGGTTTGAACACTGAAGCTTTCTTT	CASSVVAVGLNTEAFF
NA	NA	TRBV5-1	TRBJ1-1	TGCGCCAGACCTGGAGGCCAGTGGGCTGAAGCTTTCTTT	CARPGGQWAEAFF
NA	TRBD2	TRBV27	TRBJ2-1	TGTGCCAGCAGTTTGGTTCTTTTCGAGGGGACTACCATATACAATGAGCAGTTCTTC	CASSLVLFEGTTIYNEQFF
NA	NA	TRBV7-2	TRBJ1-6	TGTGCCAGCAGCTTAGCAACAGGGCATGGATCACCCCTCCACTTT	CASSLATGHGSPLHF
NA	NA	TRBV10-3	TRBJ2-7	TGTGCCATATGTCGACAGCTCCTCGAGCAGTACTTC	CAICRQLLEQYF
NA	NA	TRBV6-2/TRBV6-3	TRBJ1-1	TGTGCCAGCAGTTATCAGGTGAACACTGAAGCTTTCTTT	CASSYQVNTEAFF
once	NA	TRBV5-4	TRBJ2-5	TGTGCCAGTTACAGCCAAGGGGAGACCCAGTACTTC	CASYSQGETQYF
NA	NA	TRBV28	TRBJ1-2	TGTGCCAGCAGTTTAACCTCGAAGACGGGCGGCTACACCTTC	CASSLTSKTGGYTF
NA	NA	TRBV6-5	TRBJ1-1	TGTGCCAGCAGTTACGGGAGGGATCGGGGCACTGAAGCTTTCTTT	CASSYGRDRGTEAFF
NA	TRBD1	TRBV27	TRBJ1-2	TGTGCCAGCAGTGCGACAGGGGGTGGCTACACCTTC	CASSATGGGYTF
NA	NA	TRBV12-3/TRBV12-4	TRBJ1-5	TGTGCCAGCAGTTTGGGTCAGCCCCAGCATTTT	CASSLGQPQHF
NA	NA	TRBV30	TRBJ1-6	TGTGCCTGGAGCCCCCCTACAGTAAGGGATTCACCCCTCCACTTT	CAWSPPTVRDSPLHF
NA	TRBD2	TRBV7-3	TRBJ2-2	TGTGCCAGCAGAAATATAGCGGGATACGGGGAGCTGTTTTTT	CASRNIAGYGELFF
NA	TRBD1	TRBV2	TRBJ1-1	TGTGCCAGCAGTCGACAGGGGAACACTGAAGCTTTCTTT	CASSRQGNTEAFF
NA	TRBD2	TRBV7-2	TRBJ2-1	TGTGCCAGCAGCCCCACCGGCAGCGGGAGTTCCTACAATGAGCAGTTCTTC	CASSPTGSGSSYNEQFF
NA	NA	TRBV12-3/TRBV12-4	TRBJ2-2	TGTGCCAGCAGTTTGGGGGGGGCAGGGGAGCTGTTTTTT	CASSLGGAGELFF
NA	NA	TRBV2	TRBJ2-5	TGTGCCAGCAGTAACGCCGGGCGGGAGACCCAGTACTTC	CASSNAGRETQYF
NA	NA	TRBV19	TRBJ1-3	TGTGCCAGTAGGCTCAGCTCTGGAAACACCATATATTTT	CASRLSSGNTIYF
NA	NA	TRBV10-2	TRBJ2-3	TGCGCCAGCACCCTAACTTGGCTCCCAGATACGCAGTATTTT	CASTLTWLPDTQYF
NA	NA	TRBV6-5	TRBJ1-1	TGTGCCAGCAGTTACGCGGTGGGCGCATTGAACACTGAAGCTTTCTTT	CASSYAVGALNTEAFF
NA	NA	TRBV29-1	TRBJ1-1	TGCAGCGTTGACGTCGGGGCCGGAACTGAAGCTTTCTTT	CSVDVGAGTEAFF
NA	NA	TRBV7-2	TRBJ2-7	TGTGCCAGCAGCTCCCGGGGTGGGGGTCCGGGGAACTCCTACGAGCAGTACTTC	CASSSRGGGPGNSYEQYF
few	TRBD2	TRBV6-4	TRBJ2-2	TGTGCCAGCAGTGAAGCGGGGGGCACCGGGGAGCTGTTTTTT	CASSEAGGTGELFF